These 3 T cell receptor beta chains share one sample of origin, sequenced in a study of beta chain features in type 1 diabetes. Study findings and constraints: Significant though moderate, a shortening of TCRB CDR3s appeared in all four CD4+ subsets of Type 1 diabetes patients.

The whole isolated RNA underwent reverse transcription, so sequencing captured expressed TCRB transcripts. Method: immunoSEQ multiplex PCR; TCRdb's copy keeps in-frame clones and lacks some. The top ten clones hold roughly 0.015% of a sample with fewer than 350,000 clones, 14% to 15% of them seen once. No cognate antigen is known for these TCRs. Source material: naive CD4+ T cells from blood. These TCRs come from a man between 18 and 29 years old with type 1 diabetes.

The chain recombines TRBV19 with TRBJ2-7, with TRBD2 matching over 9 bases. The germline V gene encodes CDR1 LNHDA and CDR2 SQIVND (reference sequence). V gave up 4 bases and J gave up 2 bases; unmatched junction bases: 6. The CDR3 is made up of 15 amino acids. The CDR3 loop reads CASSKRTSATYEQYF. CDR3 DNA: TGTGCCAGTAGTAAAAGGACTAGCGCTACCTACGAGCAGTACTTC.

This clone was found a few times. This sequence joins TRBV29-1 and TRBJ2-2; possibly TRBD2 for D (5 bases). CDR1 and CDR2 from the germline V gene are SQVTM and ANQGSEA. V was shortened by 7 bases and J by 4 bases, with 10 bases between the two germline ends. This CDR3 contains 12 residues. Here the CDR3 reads CSATRGTGELFF. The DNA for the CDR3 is TGCAGCGCCACCCGGGGCACCGGGGAGCTGTTTTTT.

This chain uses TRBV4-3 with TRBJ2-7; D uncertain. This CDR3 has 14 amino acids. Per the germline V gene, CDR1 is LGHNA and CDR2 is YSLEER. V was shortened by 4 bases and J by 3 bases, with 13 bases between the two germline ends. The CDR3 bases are TGCGCCAGCAGCCGCCATAGAGATGGCTACGAGCAGTACTTC. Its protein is CASSRHRDGYEQYF.